These T cell receptor beta chains were read from a single sample in a study of shared clonotypes between healthy human individuals. Assay used: immunoSEQ multiplex PCR; TCRdb lists only in-frame clones, some missing. The sample includes approximately 2,000,000 clones, under 95% seen only once; the top ten take around 0.4%. The sample consisted of naive CD4+ T cells from PBMCs. The receptors were gathered from a man younger than 35 in good health. Some clones in this sample may be carry-over from other donors' samples. The CDR3 runs from the conserved cysteine through the conserved F or W. The D gene is left open where the match is weak. Clone size appears in some rows only: once, few, many, or a class for an expanded clone.

>15|TRBJ2-1|-|TRBV19|-
CASSIAGDSYNEQFF
TGTGCCAGTAGTATAGCAGGGGACTCCTACAATGAGCAGTTCTTC
>18|TRBJ2-3|-|TRBV5-4|TRBD2
CASSPAPSSGSTLDTQYF
TGTGCCAGCAGCCCGGCCCCGTCTAGCGGGAGTACCTTAGATACGCAGTATTTT
>14|TRBJ2-7|-|TRBV28|TRBD1
CASRPGQVPYEQYF
TGTGCCAGCAGACCGGGACAGGTCCCCTACGAGCAGTACTTC
>16|TRBJ2-1|-|TRBV9|-
CASSSETGGNYNEQFF
TGTGCCAGCAGCTCCGAGACCGGCGGGAATTACAATGAGCAGTTCTTC
>12|TRBJ2-2|-|TRBV6-4|TRBD2
CASSAGGGELFF
TGTGCCAGCAGCGCGGGAGGCGGGGAGCTGTTTTTT
>15|TRBJ2-1|-|TRBV28|TRBD2
CASSFLASGSEEQFF
TGTGCCAGCAGTTTTCTGGCTAGCGGGAGTGAAGAGCAGTTCTTC
>15|TRBJ2-7|-|TRBV7-2|-
CASSMDGGGFYEQYF
TGTGCCAGCAGCATGGACGGTGGGGGGTTCTACGAGCAGTACTTC
>15|TRBJ1-1|-|TRBV5-4|TRBD1
CASSLPRQGWTEAFF
TGTGCCAGCAGCCTTCCCCGACAGGGTTGGACTGAAGCTTTCTTT
>15|TRBJ2-2|-|TRBV7-2|TRBD2
CASSAVGGSTGELFF
TGTGCCAGCAGCGCCGTCGGCGGGAGCACCGGGGAGCTGTTTTTT
>14|TRBJ2-2|-|TRBV9|-
CASSEGSVTGELFF
TGTGCCAGCAGCGAGGGATCCGTCACCGGGGAGCTGTTTTTT
>15|TRBJ2-7|-|TRBV5-5|-
CASSLGPAEHYEQYF
TGTGCCAGCAGCTTGGGTCCTGCGGAGCACTACGAGCAGTACTTC
>13|TRBJ2-7|-|TRBV7-9|-
CASSSNQGNEQYF
TGTGCCAGCAGCTCTAATCAGGGTAACGAGCAGTACTTC
>16|TRBJ2-7|-|TRBV5-4|TRBD2
CASSPGLAGVSYEQYF
TGTGCCAGCAGCCCCGGACTAGCGGGAGTATCCTACGAGCAGTACTTC
>16|TRBJ1-2|-|TRBV4-1|-
CASSHPSGGPGDGYTF
TGCGCCAGCAGCCACCCATCGGGGGGCCCTGGGGATGGCTACACCTTC
>14|TRBJ2-7|-|TRBV7-2|-
CASSLAGGSYEQYF
TGTGCCAGCAGCTTAGCGGGCGGCTCCTACGAGCAGTACTTC
>15|TRBJ1-2|-|TRBV5-1|-
CASIRGGGENYGYTF
TGCGCCAGCATACGAGGTGGGGGTGAAAACTATGGCTACACCTTC
>13|TRBJ1-3|-|TRBV28|-
CASSLTRGNTIYF
TGTGCCAGCAGTTTAACCAGGGGAAACACCATATATTTT
>10|TRBJ2-5|-|TRBV20-1|-
CSGLVETQYF
TGCAGCGGACTTGTGGAGACCCAGTACTTC
>15|TRBJ2-5|-|TRBV7-6|-
CASSLGGEYQETQYF
TGTGCCAGCAGCTTAGGTGGGGAATACCAAGAGACCCAGTACTTC
>13|TRBJ2-5|-|TRBV10-3|TRBD1
CAISEQGWETQYF
TGTGCCATCAGTGAACAGGGGTGGGAGACCCAGTACTTC
>15|TRBJ2-2|-|TRBV14|TRBD2
CASSPGGGTGGELFF
TGTGCCAGCAGCCCCGGGGGGGGGACCGGCGGGGAGCTGTTTTTT
>15|TRBJ2-7|-|TRBV19|TRBD2
CASRVNTGGTEEQYF
TGTGCCAGTAGGGTTAATACGGGAGGGACGGAGGAGCAGTACTTC
>15|TRBJ2-1|-|TRBV21-1|-
CASSSGAQVRGEQFF
TGTGCCAGCAGCAGTGGGGCACAGGTCAGGGGTGAGCAGTTCTTC
>14|TRBJ1-5|-|TRBV28|-
CASSLWVQGQPQHF
TGTGCCAGCAGTTTATGGGTACAGGGTCAGCCCCAGCATTTT
>11|TRBJ2-1|once|TRBV20-1|-
CSARETGEQFF
TGCAGTGCTAGGGAGACTGGTGAGCAGTTCTTC
>15|TRBJ1-1|-|TRBV28|-
CASSLNSYMNTEAFF
TGTGCCAGCAGTTTAAACAGTTACATGAACACTGAAGCTTTCTTT
>15|TRBJ1-1|-|TRBV19|-
CASSTIDRMNTEAFF
TGTGCCAGTAGTACCATAGACAGGATGAACACTGAAGCTTTCTTT
>15|TRBJ2-2|once|TRBV5-1|TRBD2
CASSSSGINTGELFF
TGCGCCAGCAGCTCTAGCGGTATCAACACCGGGGAGCTGTTTTTT
>16|TRBJ1-5|-|TRBV6-4|-
CASSDATAIRDQPQHF
TGTGCCAGCAGTGACGCGACGGCTATACGCGACCAGCCCCAGCATTTT
>13|TRBJ2-2|-|TRBV6-4|-
CASRDRITGELFF
TGTGCCAGCAGGGACCGTATAACCGGGGAGCTGTTTTTT
>14|TRBJ1-4|-|TRBV7-9|-
CASSSSRANEKLFF
TGTGCCAGCAGCTCTTCACGGGCTAATGAAAAACTGTTTTTT
>13|TRBJ1-5|few|TRBV30|TRBD1
CAWDRGFDQPQHF
TGTGCCTGGGACAGGGGATTCGATCAGCCCCAGCATTTT
>15|TRBJ2-1|once|TRBV18|-
CASSRAVGGLDEQFF
TGTGCCAGCTCCCGCGCGGTTGGGGGGCTCGATGAGCAGTTCTTC
>14|TRBJ1-4|-|TRBV6-1|TRBD1
CASSDRGGGEKLFF
TGTGCCAGCAGTGATAGAGGGGGCGGCGAAAAACTGTTTTTT
>13|TRBJ2-5|-|TRBV11-3|TRBD1
CASSMQGEETQYF
TGTGCCAGCAGCATGCAGGGGGAGGAGACCCAGTACTTC
>14|TRBJ2-6|-|TRBV28|-
CASSGTLQANVLTF
TGTGCCAGCAGTGGCACCTTACAGGCCAACGTCCTGACTTTC
>13|TRBJ2-7|-|TRBV7-2|-
CASSFQGTYEQYF
TGTGCCAGCAGCTTTCAGGGAACCTACGAGCAGTACTTC
>12|TRBJ1-1|-|TRBV28|-
CASKGGFSEAFF
TGTGCCAGCAAAGGAGGATTCTCTGAAGCTTTCTTT
>13|TRBJ1-1|few|TRBV29-1|-
CSVAPVLNTEAFF
TGCAGCGTTGCCCCAGTTCTGAACACTGAAGCTTTCTTT